This T cell receptor beta chain was found in a study of TIL therapy for anti-PD-1-resistant metastatic lung cancer. Study-level background: Patients had a median age of approximately 57 years (range about 38-85). Study results and caveats: Patients were highly selected, enriched for treatment-naive, never-smoker and oncogene-addicted cases.

This CDR3 has 16 amino acids. With V trimmed by 2 bases and J by 9 bases, 8 bases remained unmatched. Germline V gene lookup returns CDR1 LNHDA and CDR2 SQIVND (reference sequence). Time point indicated: pre-treatment sample, taken before nivolumab and TIL therapy. Pleural nodules or supraclavicular lymph nodes made up most of the excised metastases sampled. Tumors were harvested before any PD-1/PD-L1 blockade. Stage 4 NSCLC adults joined between 2017 and January 2020. The libraries were made with immunoSEQ v3. Repertoires were generated with immunoSEQ multiplex PCR, while TCRdb's copy carries only in-frame clones and drops some. Among fewer than 30,000 clones listed, approximately 63% were seen once. To note about this clone: Its antigen is not known.

This clonotype was sampled from a woman aged 30-85 years with non-small cell lung cancer. Sequenced material: tumor tissue, taken at baseline. The V gene is TRBV19, the J gene TRBJ2-1; 12 nucleotides align to TRBD2. Written as DNA, the CDR3 is TGTGCCAGTAGTATAATAGGACTAGCGGGACACGGTGAGCAGTTCTTC. Translating gives CASSIIGLAGHGEQFF.